The entry below describes one T cell receptor (beta chain). Its antigen is unknown. This record belongs to a study of Ad26.COV2.S vaccination and SARS-CoV-2 variants. Study context: Donor allocation was to the COV1001 Ad26.COV2.S trial arm. The study's findings and limits: Reports say spike-specific CD8+ and CD4+ T cell responses covered substantial breadth after vaccination.

The assay was immunoSEQ multiplex PCR, and TCRdb's table has in-frame clones only and misses some. The sample lists approximately 300,000 clones, about 86% occurring once. Sample treatment: over 15 received Ad26.COV2.S at low or high dose, single or two shots; 5 received placebo; per-sample allocation not given. Sample collection was performed on day 63 after the first vaccine or placebo injection. A Boston donor was an adult aged 18-55 years. Trimming stripped 6 bases from V and 5 bases from J, with 11 bases between. Germline V gene lookup returns CDR1 MNHEY and CDR2 SVGAGI. CDR3 length: 13 residues.

V gene TRBV6-5 combines with J gene TRBJ2-4, with D hard to call. This sequence originates from a person aged 18-65 years who received the Ad26.COV2.S COVID-19 vaccine or a placebo. This material consisted of peripheral blood, taken in a trial of Ad26.COV2.S vaccine versus placebo. The CDR3 sequence is CASSHEGQNIQYF. DNA of the CDR3: TGTGCCAGCAGCCACGAAGGACAAAACATTCAGTACTTC.